The source of this T cell receptor (beta chain) is a study of shared clonotypes between healthy human individuals. Notes on the study in general: Richness estimates generally favored naive over memory subsets.

Sequencing was performed with immunoSEQ multiplex PCR; in TCRdb, only in-frame clones are kept and a portion is missing. The sample contains approximately 92,000 clones, 60% to 75% of which appear only once. There are a few counts of this clone. Its specificity is not known. The length of the CDR3 is 16 residues. V lost 10 bases, J lost 2 bases, and 24 bases lay in between. The germline V gene has CDR1 MDHEN and CDR2 SYDVKM. The origin of this receptor is a man aged 25-45 years in good health. The sequenced sample consisted of memory CD8+ T cells sorted from blood. Subset in this sample: CD45RO+ cells pooled with CCR7-negative TemRA cells. The chain combines TRBV28 with TRBJ2-7; the D gene is possibly TRBD2 (5 bases). Here the CDR3 DNA reads TGTGCCACTCAAAAGGCGGGCCGTCGAACTACCTACGAGCAGTACTTC. Its protein is CATQKAGRRTTYEQYF.